Listed here is a single T cell receptor beta chain. Its antigen is unknown. This CDR3 has 13 residues. After removal of 5 bases from V and 3 bases from J, the junction contained 4 bases not matched to a gene. Germline CDR1 is LGHNT and CDR2 is FRNRAP. The sample is drawn from a study of tumor-infiltrating lymphocytes in localized non-small cell lung cancer. Study in general: Patients included smokers and never-smokers with various histologies, some sampled after neoadjuvant chemotherapy. Each patient gave resected tumor and non-adjacent uninvolved lung tissue. Notes on the study in general: Not all patients were TCR sequenced, owing to tissue quantity. Tumor T-cell fraction was not associated with recurrence-free survival.

The method was immunoSEQ multiplex PCR; TCRdb's version includes in-frame clones alone and lacks a portion of them. The profile shows 7,000 to 8,000 clones, over 50% of them singletons. The rearrangement links TRBV12-5 to TRBJ2-7; 7 bases are shared with TRBD1. The source material was lung tumor tissue. The origin of this receptor is a human donor with non-small cell lung cancer. The CDR3 sequence: CASGPGGSYEQYF. The CDR3 DNA follows: TGTGCTAGTGGTCCAGGGGGAAGCTACGAGCAGTACTTC.